This entry is about one T cell receptor (beta chain). Germline and junction disagree at one end, which may indicate a read error. These data are taken from a study of blood T cell repertoires in COVID-19. On the study more broadly: Acute and convalescent COVID-19 samples came from the United States, Italy and Spain. T cells, B-cell-depleted T cells, or PBMCs supplied cDNA or gDNA.

CDR1 is LNHDA and CDR2 is SQIVND in the germline V gene (reference sequence). This CDR3 has 13 residues. Original methodology: Researchers report that nucleated cell counts were estimated from reference gene primer amplification. TCRdb's copy holds only in-frame clones and misses some; the assay was immunoSEQ multiplex PCR. The V and J calls and clone size come from that table; D and trimming were worked out from the DNA. The table shows approximately 89,000 clones, with 70% to 90% occurring only once. The specimen was peripheral blood. The J gene is TRBJ2-3, the V gene TRBV19, with a weak D call TRBD1 (5 bases). The TCR comes from a human donor in a cohort sampled during active COVID-19. CDR3 loop: CASSMAREDMQYF. In DNA, the CDR3 is TGTGCCAGTAGTATGGCCAGGGAAGATATGCAGTATTTT.